A few counts support the clone carrying this T cell receptor beta chain. What it binds is not known. The data originate from a study of neurological immune-mediated disorders. V dropped 4 bases and J dropped 3 bases, with 7 bases sitting between them. Per germline, CDR1 MNHEY and CDR2 SVGAGI. The CDR3 has 12 residues. TCRdb fed the 5' RACE reads into MiXCR, producing one record per CDR3 protein. This table has tens of thousands of distinct CDR3 sequences, under 13% appearing once. General study results and limits: Healthy controls had more TCR clonal expansion than multiple sclerosis, which showed the least, whereas HTLV-1-associated myelopathy showed the most.

The rearrangement uses TRBV6-5 and TRBJ2-7; the D is unclear. The sample comprised PBMCs. The sequence was obtained from a woman aged 25-40 years with HTLV-1-associated myelopathy (HAM/TSP). CDR3 region: CASSSDGYEQYF. The CDR3 nucleotides are TGTGCCAGCAGTTCGGACGGCTACGAGCAGTACTTC.